This TCR beta chain came from a study of T cells in localized non-small cell lung cancer. On this clone itself: Its target is unknown.

Germline CDR1 LNHDA, CDR2 SQIVND (reference sequence). V shed 6 bases, J shed 1 base, and the junction held 5 bases outside the gene matches. The CDR3 has 15 residues. Study-wide results and caveats: A median of about 58 of the top 100 tumor clones appeared in adjacent lung, which was paired and uninvolved. Adjacent uninvolved lung tissue had the highest T cell clonality, exceeding tumor.

Clones were read by immunoSEQ multiplex PCR, and TCRdb kept only the in-frame ones, dropping some. Among 30,000 to 40,000 clones listed, more than 75% were seen once. The source was peripheral blood, collected before any cancer treatment. This chain links TRBV19 with TRBJ1-5, with 8 bases matching TRBD1. This sequence originates from a male donor aged 60 or older with stage II squamous cell lung carcinoma. CDR3 protein: CASRRQGQSNQPQHF. The CDR3 bases are TGTGCCAGTAGAAGACAGGGGCAGAGCAATCAGCCCCAGCATTTT.